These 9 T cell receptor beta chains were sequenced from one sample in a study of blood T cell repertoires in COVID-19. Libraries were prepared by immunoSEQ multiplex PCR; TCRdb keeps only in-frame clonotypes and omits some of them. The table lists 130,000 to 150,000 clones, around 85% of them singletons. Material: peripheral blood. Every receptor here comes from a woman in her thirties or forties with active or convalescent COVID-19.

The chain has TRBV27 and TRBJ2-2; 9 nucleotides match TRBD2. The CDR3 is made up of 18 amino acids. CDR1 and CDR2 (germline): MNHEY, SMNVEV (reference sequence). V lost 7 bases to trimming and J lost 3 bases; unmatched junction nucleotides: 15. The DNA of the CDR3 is TGTGCCAGCAAGGGCCCCGCGGAGCTAGCGGGGCACACCGGGGAGCTGTTTTTT. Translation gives CASKGPAELAGHTGELFF.

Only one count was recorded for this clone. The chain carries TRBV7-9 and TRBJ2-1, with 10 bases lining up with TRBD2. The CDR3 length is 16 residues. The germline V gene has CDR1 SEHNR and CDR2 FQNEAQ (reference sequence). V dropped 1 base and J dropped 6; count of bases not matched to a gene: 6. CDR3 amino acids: CASSLVSGRAANEQFF. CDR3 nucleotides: TGTGCCAGCAGCTTAGTAAGCGGGAGGGCCGCCAATGAGCAGTTCTTC. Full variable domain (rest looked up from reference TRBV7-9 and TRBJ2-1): DTGVSQNPRHKITKRGQNVTFRCDPISEHNRLYWYRQTLGQGPEFLTYFQNEAQLEKSRLLSDRFSAERPKGSFSTLEIQRTEQGDSAMYLCASSLVSGRAANEQFFGPGTRLTVL.

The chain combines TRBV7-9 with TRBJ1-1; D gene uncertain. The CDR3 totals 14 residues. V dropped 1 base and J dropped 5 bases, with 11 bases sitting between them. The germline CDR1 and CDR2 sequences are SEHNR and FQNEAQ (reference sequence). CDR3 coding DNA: TGTGCCAGCAGCTTAGTACTCCCATTGACTGAAGCTTTCTTT. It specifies CASSLVLPLTEAFF.

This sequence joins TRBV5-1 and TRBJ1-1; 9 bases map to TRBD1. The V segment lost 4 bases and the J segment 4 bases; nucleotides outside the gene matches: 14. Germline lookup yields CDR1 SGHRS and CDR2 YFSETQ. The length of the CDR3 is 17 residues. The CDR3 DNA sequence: TGCGCCAGCAGCACCCAATACTCGACAGGGGGAGTCACTGAAGCTTTCTTT. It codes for CASSTQYSTGGVTEAFF.

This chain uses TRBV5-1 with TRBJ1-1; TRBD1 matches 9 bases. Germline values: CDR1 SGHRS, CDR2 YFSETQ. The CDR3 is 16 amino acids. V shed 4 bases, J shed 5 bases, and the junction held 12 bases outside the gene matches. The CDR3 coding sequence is TGCGCCAGCAGCCAGAACAGGGGGCCGCAGAGGACTGAAGCTTTCTTT. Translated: CASSQNRGPQRTEAFF.

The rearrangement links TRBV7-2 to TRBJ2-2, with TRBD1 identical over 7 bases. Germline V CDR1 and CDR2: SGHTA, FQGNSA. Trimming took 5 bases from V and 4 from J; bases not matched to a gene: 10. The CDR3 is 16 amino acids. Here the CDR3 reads CASSHKTGIGTGELFF. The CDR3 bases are TGTGCCAGCAGCCATAAGACAGGGATTGGCACCGGGGAGCTGTTTTTT.

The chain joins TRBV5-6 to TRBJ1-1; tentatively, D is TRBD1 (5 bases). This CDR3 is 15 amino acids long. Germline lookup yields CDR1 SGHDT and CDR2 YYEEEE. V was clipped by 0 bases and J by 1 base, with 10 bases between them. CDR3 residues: CASSLGAQGNTEAFF. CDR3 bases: TGTGCCAGCAGCTTGGGGGCCCAGGGGAACACTGAAGCTTTCTTT.

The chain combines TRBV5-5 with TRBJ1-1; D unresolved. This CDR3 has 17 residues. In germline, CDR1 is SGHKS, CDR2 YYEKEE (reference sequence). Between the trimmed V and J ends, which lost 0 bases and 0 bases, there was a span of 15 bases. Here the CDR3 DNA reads TGTGCCAGCAGCTTGGCCGGCTGGGAGGATCTGAACACTGAAGCTTTCTTT. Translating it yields CASSLAGWEDLNTEAFF.

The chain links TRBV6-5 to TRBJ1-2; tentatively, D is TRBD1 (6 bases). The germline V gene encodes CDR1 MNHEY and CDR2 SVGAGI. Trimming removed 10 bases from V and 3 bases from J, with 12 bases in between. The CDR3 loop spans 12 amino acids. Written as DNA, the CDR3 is TGTGCCAAACGATCAGGGGACTATGGCTACACCTTC. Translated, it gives CAKRSGDYGYTF.